This T cell receptor beta chain was retrieved from a study of T cells in Graves' hyperthyroidism and ophthalmopathy. This clonotype was picked up many times. What it binds is not known. Looked up from germline, CDR1 is SGHVS and CDR2 is FNYEAQ. The V end was cut by 5 bases, the J end by 4 bases, with 11 bases between. CDR3 length: 13 residues. Study observations and caveats: By a 13 V-J model, ophthalmopathy was set apart from stable hyperthyroidism.

No ophthalmopathy progression within 18 months constituted stable Graves' hyperthyroidism. Thyroid ultrasound, orbital computed tomography, clinical symptoms, and serum thyroxine and TRAb underpinned diagnoses. About 10 ml fresh peripheral blood yielded the PBMCs. Amplified TCR beta CDR3 regions came from RNA transcripts. Using the HTBI primer set, a first-round RT-PCR was run on the TCR CDR3. TCRdb fed the multiplex PCR reads into MiXCR, producing one record per CDR3 protein. The data show about 590,000 distinct CDR3 sequences, around a sixth seen once. The chain links TRBV7-6 to TRBJ1-1; the D is unclear. The receptor was derived from a woman aged 25 to 39 with Graves' hyperthyroidism. Sequencing was carried out using blood. Written as DNA, the CDR3 is TGTGCCAGCAGCCCACGCCGGGGCACTGAAGCTTTCTTT. Amino acid sequence: CASSPRRGTEAFF.